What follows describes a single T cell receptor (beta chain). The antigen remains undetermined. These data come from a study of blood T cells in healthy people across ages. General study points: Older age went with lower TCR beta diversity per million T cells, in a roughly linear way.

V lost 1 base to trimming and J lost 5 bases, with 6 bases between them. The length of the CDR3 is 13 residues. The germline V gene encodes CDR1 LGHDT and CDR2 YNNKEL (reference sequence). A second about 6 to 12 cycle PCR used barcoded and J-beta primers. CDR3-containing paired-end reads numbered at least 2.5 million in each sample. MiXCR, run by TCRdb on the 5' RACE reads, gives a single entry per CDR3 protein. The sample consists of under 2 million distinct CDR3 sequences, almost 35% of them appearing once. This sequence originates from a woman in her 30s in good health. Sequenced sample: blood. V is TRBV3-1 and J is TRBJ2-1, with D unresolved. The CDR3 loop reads CASSQVTNNEQFF. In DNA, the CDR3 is TGTGCCAGCAGCCAAGTAACTAACAATGAGCAGTTCTTC.